Given below is one TCR beta chain in context. The data derive from a study of blood T cell repertoires in COVID-19. In the original processing: For nucleated cells, counts were estimated from reference gene primer amplification. Sequencing was performed with immunoSEQ multiplex PCR; in TCRdb, only in-frame clones are kept and a portion is missing. The V and J calls and clone size come from that table; D and trimming were worked out from the DNA. This table holds about 170,000 clones, roughly four fifths found once. This receptor was taken from a human donor with acute or convalescent COVID-19. The donor label of this sample is uncertain. The sample comprised peripheral blood.

This CDR3 is CASSVGGQYSYNSPLHF. In DNA, the CDR3 is TGTGCCAGCAGCGTAGGGGGGCAGTACTCCTATAATTCACCCCTCCACTTT. The chain employs TRBV9 and TRBJ1-6, with D perhaps matching TRBD1 (6 bases). V lost 0 bases and J lost 0, with 10 bases in between. This CDR3 has 17 amino acids. CDR1 is SGDLS and CDR2 is YYNGEE in the germline V gene.